The 16 T cell receptor beta chains below come from one sample, sequenced in a study of cytomegalovirus exposure and HLA in healthy donors. The PCR contained 60 Vbeta and 13 Jbeta primers. TCRdb's table, derived via immunoSEQ multiplex PCR, lists solely in-frame clones and lacks some. The table includes over 200,000 clones, almost 85% detected once. What was sequenced was PBMCs. Receptors originate from a woman between 35 and 50 years old in good health and CMV-seronegative.

This rearrangement joins TRBV6-5 to TRBJ2-2, with D perhaps TRBD2 (5 bases). This CDR3 has 14 residues. CDR1 and CDR2 (germline): MNHEY, SVGAGI. Trimming left V 2 bases short and J 5 bases short, with 9 bases between. DNA of the CDR3: TGTGCCAGCAGTTACGGGTCGGGGACCGGGGAGCTGTTTTTT. It specifies CASSYGSGTGELFF.

The chain links TRBV21-1 to TRBJ2-1; no DNA check was done on the table's D call, TRBD2. TRBV21-1 is a pseudogene. CDR3 length: 16 amino acids. The CDR3: CASYTARTSDYNEQFF. CDR3 DNA sequence: TGTGCCAGCTACACAGCCCGGACTAGCGACTACAATGAGCAGTTCTTC.

The DNA of the CDR3 is TGTGCCAGCAGCTCCTCCGGGACTTGGAATGGCTACACCTTC. As protein: CASSSSGTWNGYTF. The chain recombines TRBV7-2 with TRBJ1-2; D may be TRBD1 (5 bases). Trimming shortened V by 4 bases and J by 6 bases, and 15 bases separated the two germline ends. The V gene's germline CDR1 is SGHTA and CDR2 FQGNSA. The CDR3 contains 14 residues.

This clone was observed a few times. The chain employs TRBV5-1 and TRBJ2-1; TRBD2 matches 10 bases. This CDR3 contains 17 residues. V shed 4 bases, J shed 0 bases, and the junction held 7 bases outside the gene matches. Germline CDR1 reads SGHRS; CDR2 reads YFSETQ. For the CDR3, the DNA is TGCGCCAGCAGCGGAGGACTAGCGGACGGCTCCTACAATGAGCAGTTCTTC. The encoded protein is CASSGGLADGSYNEQFF.

Concerning this clone: One junction end disagrees with the germline gene, perhaps due to a read error. The chain links TRBV7-9 to TRBJ2-7; D possibly corresponds to TRBD1 (6 bases). CDR1 SEHNR and CDR2 FQNEAQ come from the germline V gene (reference sequence). The CDR3 is 12 amino acids. The CDR3: CSSSRDKYEQYF. The CDR3, as DNA: TGTTCCAGCTCCCGGGACAAATACGAGCAGTACTTC.

V usage is TRBV9 and J usage is TRBJ1-3, with 12 positions matching TRBD1. Looked up from germline, CDR1 is SGDLS and CDR2 is YYNGEE. With V trimmed by 6 bases and J by 4 bases, 2 bases remained unmatched. The CDR3 has 14 amino acids. The CDR3 DNA sequence: TGTGCCAGCACCGGGACAGGGGGCGGAAACACCATATATTTT. This translates into CASTGTGGGNTIYF.

V is TRBV25-1 and J is TRBJ1-4; 8 bases align to TRBD1. V shed 0 bases and J 4 bases; nucleotides not matched to a gene: 7. Per the germline V gene, CDR1 is MGHDK and CDR2 is SYGVNS. This CDR3 is 17 amino acids long. In DNA form, the CDR3 reads TGTGCCAGCAGTGAATACGGCGGGGACAGGCGTAATGAAAAACTGTTTTTT. As protein: CASSEYGGDRRNEKLFF.

This clone was detected only once. The chain carries TRBV5-1 and TRBJ2-7; 7 bases match TRBD1. CDR3 length: 15 amino acids. Germline trimming cut 1 base from V and 0 bases from J; bases unmatched to any gene: 4. CDR1 SGHRS and CDR2 YFSETQ come from the germline V gene. CDR3 protein: CASSLYGTDSYEQYF. As DNA, the CDR3 is TGCGCCAGCAGCTTGTACGGGACAGACTCCTACGAGCAGTACTTC. Together with reference TRBV5-1 and TRBJ2-7, the CDR3 gives the full variable domain: KAGVTQTPRYLIKTRGQQVTLSCSPISGHRSVSWYQQTPGQGLQFLFEYFSETQRNKGNFPGRFSGRQFSNSRSEMNVSTLELGDSALYLCASSLYGTDSYEQYFGPGTRLTVT.

The table lists this clone with a count of one. The chain recombines TRBV9 with TRBJ1-2; 9 positions match TRBD1. Germline CDR1 is SGDLS and CDR2 is YYNGEE. Unmatched junction bases numbered 7, after V lost 0 bases and J lost 7 bases. The CDR3 is 15 residues long. The CDR3 sequence is CASSVEGTGISGYTF. The CDR3 coding sequence is TGTGCCAGCAGCGTAGAGGGGACAGGGATTTCTGGCTACACCTTC.

This sequence joins TRBV4-2 and TRBJ1-4, with D maybe TRBD1 (6 bases). Trimming removed 0 bases at V and 8 bases at J, with 13 bases between. This CDR3 contains 15 residues. Germline V gives CDR1 LGHNA, CDR2 YNFKEQ. CDR3 DNA sequence: TGTGCCAGCAGCCAAGATCTGGGAGGGACAGAAAAACTGTTTTTT. This sequence encodes CASSQDLGGTEKLFF.

The gene calls are TRBV6-1 and TRBJ2-7, with TRBD2 matching 8 bases. Germline V gives CDR1 MNHNS, CDR2 SASEGT. This CDR3 comprises 15 residues. The V gene end was trimmed by 5 bases and the J gene end by 2 bases; junction bases not matched to a gene: 8. The CDR3 here is CASSSYTGGPYEQYF. The CDR3 region has the DNA TGTGCCAGCAGTTCCTACACGGGGGGGCCCTACGAGCAGTACTTC.

V gene TRBV28 combines with J gene TRBJ2-5, with 10 bases matching TRBD2. The DNA end lines up better with TRBJ2-7; the J call may be wrong. The CDR3 sequence is 16 residues long. The germline V gene has CDR1 MDHEN and CDR2 SYDVKM. CDR3 protein: CASSIRAGGPIDEQYF. CDR3 sequence (DNA): TGTGCCAGCAGTATCAGAGCGGGGGGGCCCATAGACGAGCAGTACTTC.

V is TRBV10-3 and J is TRBJ1-2, with D uncertain. The CDR3 consists of 15 residues. V dropped 5 bases and J dropped 4 bases, with 17 bases sitting between them. The germline V gene has CDR1 ENHRY and CDR2 SYGVKD. CDR3 bases: TGTGCCATCAGTCCGGATCTCTCGGCTAGCTATGGCTACACCTTC. Amino acid sequence: CAISPDLSASYGYTF.

A single count supports this clone. The rearrangement uses TRBV4-2 and TRBJ2-3, with 11 bases lining up with TRBD2. This CDR3 has 17 residues. CDR1 is LGHNA and CDR2 is YNFKEQ in the germline V gene. Trimming cost V 2 bases and J 0 bases; bases outside gene matches: 4. CDR3 coding DNA: TGTGCCAGCAGCCAACGGGGGACTAGCGGCAGCACAGATACGCAGTATTTT. Translating gives CASSQRGTSGSTDTQYF.

The V call is TRBV5-6, the J call TRBJ1-1; no clear D gene. The V end was cut by 4 bases, the J end by 1 base, with 11 bases between. In germline, CDR1 is SGHDT, CDR2 YYEEEE. This CDR3 region has 14 residues. The CDR3: CASSLPAPNTEAFF. DNA for the CDR3: TGTGCCAGCAGCCTACCCGCCCCGAACACTGAAGCTTTCTTT.

The V gene is TRBV14, the J gene TRBJ1-6; 10 bases line up with TRBD1. V shed 1 base and J 15 bases; nucleotides not matched to a gene: 6. This CDR3 has 14 residues. Germline V gene data show CDR1 as SGHDN and CDR2 as FVKESK. The CDR3 sequence is CASSQVTGGAYLHF. The CDR3 coding sequence is TGTGCCAGCAGCCAAGTGACAGGGGGCGCGTACCTCCACTTT.